These 17 T cell receptor beta chains were sequenced from one sample in a study of T-cell reconstitution after alpha-beta-depleted transplantation in children. Preparation of the TCRbeta library involved a method that used unique molecular identifiers. TCRdb passed the PCR reads through MiXCR, listing each CDR3 protein once. The sample yields approximately 520,000 distinct CDR3 sequences, over 25% seen once. Specimen: PBMCs from the stem cell graft donor, collected from the stem cell graft. These receptors all stem from a human donor who donated a stem cell graft to a child with aplastic anemia.

The gene calls are TRBV9 and TRBJ1-2; D is perhaps TRBD1 (6 bases). Per germline, CDR1 SGDLS and CDR2 YYNGEE. The CDR3 contains 14 residues. Trimming shortened V by 0 bases and J by 3 bases, and 9 bases separated the two germline ends. In DNA, the CDR3 is TGTGCCAGCAGCGTAGGGGGGGGCGACTATGGCTACACCTTC. Translating gives CASSVGGGDYGYTF.

V is TRBV5-5 and J is TRBJ2-7; a possible D gene is TRBD1 (7 bases). Germline CDR1 reads SGHKS; CDR2 reads YYEKEE (reference sequence). The CDR3 totals 14 residues. Trimming cost V 4 bases and J 2 bases, with 13 bases left between them. DNA of the CDR3: TGTGCCAGCAGCAGGGAGGACAGGCCCTACGAGCAGTACTTC. The encoded protein is CASSREDRPYEQYF.

The chain carries TRBV6-2 or TRBV6-3 and TRBJ1-2, with D unclear. The V and J ends lost 2 bases and 8 bases respectively, with 21 bases between them. CDR1 is MNHEY, CDR2 SVGEGT, per germline. This CDR3 has 16 residues. This chain's CDR3 is CASSYALHAYGYGYTF. The CDR3 bases are TGTGCCAGCAGTTACGCGCTTCACGCCTACGGCTACGGCTACACCTTC.

The rearrangement joins TRBV29-1 to TRBJ1-5, with 7 bases identical to TRBD1. CDR1 SQVTM and CDR2 ANQGSEA come from the germline V gene. Trimming cost V 4 bases and J 4 bases; bases outside gene matches: 4. CDR3 length equals 13 residues. CDR3 loop: CSVAGGRNQPQHF. The CDR3 region has the DNA TGCAGCGTTGCAGGGGGTAGGAATCAGCCCCAGCATTTT.

This rearrangement joins TRBV30 to TRBJ2-7; D may be TRBD2 (6 bases). The germline V gene encodes CDR1 GTSNPN and CDR2 SVGIG (reference sequence). The CDR3 is made up of 14 amino acids. Trimming shortened V by 0 bases and J by 10 bases, and 19 bases separated the two germline ends. The CDR3 nucleotides read TGTGCCTGGAGTGTAGCGGGTAGTTTTTCGGTCCAGTACTTC. It specifies CAWSVAGSFSVQYF.

V and J are TRBV29-1 and TRBJ1-1, with 8 bases fitting TRBD1. From germline, CDR1 is SQVTM and CDR2 ANQGSEA. Trimming removed 5 bases from V and 2 bases from J; junction bases left unmatched: 7. The length of the CDR3 is 14 residues. CDR3 in amino acids: CSVSFGQGNTEAFF. The CDR3 bases are TGCAGCGTTTCGTTCGGACAGGGAAACACTGAAGCTTTCTTT. The full variable domain, completed using reference TRBV29-1 and TRBJ1-1, is SAVISQKPSRDICQRGTSLTIQCQVDSQVTMMFWYRQQPGQSLTLIATANQGSEATYESGFVIDKFPISRPNLTFSTLTVSNMSPEDSSIYLCSVSFGQGNTEAFFGQGTRLTVV.

The V call is TRBV12-3 or TRBV12-4, the J call TRBJ1-1, with 7 bases that match TRBD1. The CDR3 loop spans 13 amino acids. Losses at the gene ends were 8 bases for V and 3 bases for J; bases not matched to a gene: 6. The CDR3 nucleotides are TGTGCCAGCGCCAGACAGGGCTACACTGAAGCTTTCTTT. Translation: CASARQGYTEAFF.

The chain joins TRBV18 to TRBJ2-1, with D unclear. V was cut by 2 bases and J by 5 bases, with 19 bases left in between. Germline CDR1 is KGHSH and CDR2 is LQKENI. This CDR3 contains 17 residues. In nucleotides, the CDR3 is TGTGCCAGCTCACCATCCCTGGGAAATAGAGAGAACAATGAGCAGTTCTTC. It codes for CASSPSLGNRENNEQFF. Full variable domain (remainder filled in from reference TRBV18 and TRBJ2-1): NAGVMQNPRHLVRRRGQEARLRCSPMKGHSHVYWYRQLPEEGLKFMVYLQKENIIDESGMPKERFSAEFPKEGPSILRIQQVVRGDSAAYFCASSPSLGNRENNEQFFGPGTRLTVL.

Only a few counts were recorded for this clonotype. The chain is built from TRBV20-1 and TRBJ1-2; 9 nucleotides align to TRBD1. The germline V gene has CDR1 DFQATT and CDR2 SNEGSKA (reference sequence). V was clipped by 3 bases and J by 6 bases; unmatched bases: 5. The CDR3 covers 13 residues. CDR3 in amino acids: CSASPGQGDGYTF. The CDR3, as DNA: TGCAGTGCTAGCCCGGGACAGGGAGATGGCTACACCTTC.

The chain employs TRBV7-2 and TRBJ2-1, with 9 nucleotides matching TRBD1. The trim removed 5 bases at V and 4 bases at J, leaving 9 bases unmatched. The CDR3 runs 16 residues. Germline V gene sequence: CDR1 SGHTA, CDR2 FQGNSA. Written as DNA, the CDR3 is TGTGCCAGCAGCCCCCGGACAGGGGAGTTATACAATGAGCAGTTCTTC. Amino acids: CASSPRTGELYNEQFF.

V usage is TRBV30 and J usage is TRBJ1-5; D gene uncertain. The V and J ends lost 3 bases and 2 bases respectively, with 11 bases between them. Germline V lookup: CDR1 GTSNPN, CDR2 SVGIG (reference sequence). The CDR3 spans 14 residues. The CDR3 here is CAWSEDEGNQPQHF. In DNA form, the CDR3 reads TGTGCCTGGAGCGAGGACGAAGGCAATCAGCCCCAGCATTTT.

This chain connects TRBV15 to TRBJ2-1, with 10 bases aligning to TRBD2. Germline V gene sequence: CDR1 LNHNV, CDR2 YYDKDF (reference sequence). Trimming removed 3 bases from V and 6 bases from J; junction bases left unmatched: 5. CDR3 size: 15 residues. The CDR3 loop reads CATSSRLAGVNEQFF. The CDR3 region has the DNA TGTGCCACCAGCAGTCGTCTAGCGGGGGTCAATGAGCAGTTCTTC.

Only a few counts were recorded for this clonotype. This chain links TRBV20-1 with TRBJ2-5; 11 bases are a match to TRBD2. V gave up 0 bases and J gave up 6 bases; unmatched junction bases: 3. CDR1 is DFQATT and CDR2 is SNEGSKA in the germline V gene (reference sequence). The CDR3 has 14 amino acids. CDR3 DNA: TGCAGTGCTAGAGAACTAGCGGGAGATCAGACCCAGTACTTC. Its protein is CSARELAGDQTQYF.

This clonotype was seen a few times. The chain combines TRBV7-6 with TRBJ1-3; D call uncertain. The V gene's germline CDR1 is SGHVS and CDR2 FNYEAQ. The V end was cut by 0 bases, the J end by 0 bases, with 9 bases between. This CDR3 contains 16 residues. The CDR3 reads CASSLAGGYSGNTIYF. CDR3 nucleotide sequence: TGTGCCAGCAGCTTAGCGGGCGGTTACTCTGGAAACACCATATATTTT.

This clonotype was seen only a few times. The chain combines TRBV6-2 or TRBV6-3 with TRBJ1-5, with TRBD1 identical over 8 bases. The trim removed 6 bases at V and 4 bases at J, leaving 11 bases unmatched. Per the germline V gene, CDR1 is MNHEY and CDR2 is SVGEGT. The CDR3 extends over 16 amino acids. The CDR3 DNA sequence: TGTGCCAGCAGGCGCCATCAAAACAGGGGGAATCAGCCCCAGCATTTT. Protein product: CASRRHQNRGNQPQHF.

This clonotype was recorded a few times. This chain links TRBV12-3 or TRBV12-4 with TRBJ2-1, with D perhaps being TRBD1 or TRBD2 (5 bases each). Trimming cost V 8 bases and J 10 bases, with 21 bases left between them. This CDR3 has 14 residues. The CDR3 region is CASSNRDPGVEQFF. CDR3 in DNA: TGTGCCAGCTCAAACCGGGACCCTGGGGTGGAGCAGTTCTTC.

This clonotype was seen repeatedly, ten times or more. This chain links TRBV7-2 with TRBJ2-7, with a possible D match to TRBD2 (6 bases). The CDR3 sequence is 13 residues long. Germline V CDR1 and CDR2: SGHTA, FQGNSA. The V and J ends lost 0 bases and 3 bases respectively, with 6 bases between them. CDR3 in amino acids: CASSLAGGYEQYV. In DNA, the CDR3 is TGTGCCAGCAGCTTAGCGGGAGGCTACGAGCAGTACGTC.